Listed here are 32 T cell receptor beta chains from one sample, sequenced in a study of CD8+ T cells in alopecia areata (dated by TCRdb to 2016 to 2018). Libraries were constructed by the immunoSEQ multiplex PCR assay. RNA was extracted from all samples and reverse transcribed into cDNA, which served as template for TCR sequencing. TCRdb took this table from immuneACCESS and kept in-frame rearrangements with V and J called. Such tables lack part of the clones; where checked against another copy, unresolved V genes explain under half of the gap, and the rest is unexplained. The sample data list 95,000 to 100,000 clones, and 50% to 75% of these were observed just once. The ten biggest clones cover roughly 16% of the sample. The time point label, as the study defines it: more than 3 weeks on oral tofacitinib. What the treatment or condition label conveys for this sample: oral pan-JAK inhibitor, 5-10 mg twice daily.

Source: CD8+ T cells sorted from blood, taken at week 4, from a patient treated with tofacitinib. The receptors originated from a human donor with alopecia areata.

This clone was observed a handful of times. The rearrangement uses TRBV25-1 and TRBJ2-2; the D is unclear. The germline V and J ends were trimmed by 1 base and 7 bases, with 1 base remaining between them. The CDR3 is 11 amino acids. Per germline, CDR1 MGHDK and CDR2 SYGVNS. CDR3 loop: CASSEFGELFF. The CDR3 DNA sequence: TGTGCCAGCAGTGAATTCGGGGAGCTGTTTTTT.

The rearrangement joins TRBV1 to TRBJ1-5; TRBD1 was called by the table and not checked on the DNA. TRBV1 is reported as a pseudogene. CDR3 size: 17 residues. CDR3 region: CTSSQDTTGDSNQPQHF. Here the CDR3 DNA reads TGCACCAGCAGCCAAGATACGACAGGTGATAGCAATCAGCCCCAGCATTTT.

The genes are TRBV5-6 and TRBJ1-1, with 8 bases aligning to TRBD1. The V gene end was trimmed by 0 bases and the J gene end by 3 bases; junction bases not matched to a gene: 10. The CDR3 runs to 17 residues. CDR1 and CDR2 (germline): SGHDT, YYEEEE. In DNA form, the CDR3 reads TGTGCCAGCAGCTTGGCTACTCAGGGGGCGCTTGACACTGAAGCTTTCTTT. Protein sequence: CASSLATQGALDTEAFF. The whole variable domain, filled in from reference TRBV5-6 and TRBJ1-1, reads DAGVTQSPTHLIKTRGQQVTLRCSPKSGHDTVSWYQQALGQGPQFIFQYYEEEERQRGNFPDRFSGHQFPNYSSELNVNALLLGDSALYLCASSLATQGALDTEAFFGQGTRLTVV.

This chain links TRBV5-1 with TRBJ2-7, with D uncertain. This CDR3 comprises 14 residues. From germline, CDR1 is SGHRS and CDR2 YFSETQ. V lost 2 bases and J 0 bases, leaving 9 bases between the germline ends. CDR3 sequence: CASSLRVSSYEQYF. CDR3 coding DNA: TGCGCCAGCAGCTTACGCGTGAGCTCCTACGAGCAGTACTTC.

The chain employs TRBV7-2 and TRBJ2-5; D is tentatively TRBD1 or TRBD2 (5 bases each). V was shortened by 3 bases and J by 2 bases, with 16 bases between the two germline ends. Germline V lookup: CDR1 SGHTA, CDR2 FQGNSA. CDR3 length: 16 amino acids. As DNA, the CDR3 is TGTGCCAGCAGCTTGGCGGTTTCGGGACCACAAGAGACCCAGTACTTC. It codes for CASSLAVSGPQETQYF.

The chain has TRBV4-1 and TRBJ2-1; 8 nucleotides line up with TRBD2. Germline V lookup: CDR1 MGHRA, CDR2 YSYEKL. The CDR3 spans 17 residues. Trimming took 0 bases from V and 2 from J; bases not matched to a gene: 6. The CDR3 loop reads CASSQDPGLGAYNEQFF. Written as DNA, the CDR3 is TGCGCCAGCAGCCAAGATCCGGGACTAGGGGCCTACAATGAGCAGTTCTTC.

The gene calls are TRBV30 and TRBJ2-7; a weak D match, TRBD2 (5 bases). CDR3 length equals 11 residues. Germline V lookup: CDR1 GTSNPN, CDR2 SVGIG (reference sequence). Trimming took 2 bases from V and 6 from J, leaving 8 bases between them. In nucleotides, the CDR3 is TGTGCCTGGAGTCGAGGGAGCGAGCAGTACTTC. Protein product: CAWSRGSEQYF.

The V call is TRBV5-4, the J call TRBJ2-7; D not resolved. This CDR3 region has 13 residues. Trimming shortened V by 2 bases and J by 5 bases, and 11 bases separated the two germline ends. CDR1 SGHNT and CDR2 YYREEE come from the germline V gene (reference sequence). The CDR3 spells CASSLARTNEQYF. CDR3 sequence (DNA): TGTGCCAGCAGCTTAGCCCGGACCAACGAGCAGTACTTC.

The gene calls are TRBV5-6 and TRBJ2-7, with D unresolved. The CDR3 contains 15 residues. The germline V and J ends were trimmed by 4 bases and 3 bases, with 17 bases remaining between them. CDR1 is SGHDT, CDR2 YYEEEE, per germline. CDR3 DNA: TGTGCCAGCAGCCCGCAAAGCGCCAGCTACTACGAGCAGTACTTC. This gives the protein CASSPQSASYYEQYF. The complete variable domain, with remaining parts taken from reference TRBV5-6 and TRBJ2-7, reads DAGVTQSPTHLIKTRGQQVTLRCSPKSGHDTVSWYQQALGQGPQFIFQYYEEEERQRGNFPDRFSGHQFPNYSSELNVNALLLGDSALYLCASSPQSASYYEQYFGPGTRLTVT.

A few counts support this clone. The V and J genes are TRBV6-5 and TRBJ2-7; 12 bases are shared with TRBD2. J lost 4 bases, V lost 6 bases, and 7 bases had no gene match. This CDR3 is built from 15 residues. CDR1 and CDR2 (germline): MNHEY, SVGAGI. CDR3 bases: TGTGCCAGCAGACTCACTAGCGGGGGGTGGTACGAGCAGTACTTC. Protein: CASRLTSGGWYEQYF.

The CDR3 DNA follows: TGTGCCAGCAGTGCCCCAATCGGGGTTTACTATGGCTACACCTTC. Residues: CASSAPIGVYYGYTF. The chain carries TRBV25-1 and TRBJ1-2; D not resolved. The V and J ends lost 4 bases and 3 bases respectively, with 15 bases between them. CDR3 size: 15 residues. Germline values: CDR1 MGHDK, CDR2 SYGVNS.

The chain combines TRBV30 with TRBJ1-2, with D tentatively TRBD1 (5 bases). The V gene lost 3 bases and the J gene lost 4 bases, with 12 bases spanning the gap. In germline, CDR1 is GTSNPN, CDR2 SVGIG (reference sequence). This CDR3 has 13 amino acids. CDR3 protein: CAWSTDSIYGYTF. CDR3 in DNA: TGTGCCTGGAGCACTGACAGCATCTATGGCTACACCTTC.

This rearrangement joins TRBV5-6 to TRBJ1-5; no definite D call. V lost 4 bases, J lost 5 bases, and 13 bases lay in between. Germline CDR1 and CDR2: SGHDT and YYEEEE. This CDR3 contains 14 residues. The CDR3 spells CASSLNSNHQPQHF. The CDR3, as DNA: TGTGCCAGCAGCCTGAACAGCAACCATCAGCCCCAGCATTTT.

CDR3 protein: CASSELTDSYNEQFF. The CDR3 DNA sequence: TGTGCCAGCAGTGAACTTACGGACTCCTACAATGAGCAGTTCTTC. V usage is TRBV2 and J usage is TRBJ2-1, with unresolved D. The CDR3 covers 15 residues. Germline values: CDR1 SNHLY, CDR2 FYNNEI. V dropped 2 bases and J dropped 0 bases, with 8 bases sitting between them.

The J gene is TRBJ2-5, the V gene TRBV7-2, with D possibly called TRBD1 or TRBD2 (5 bases each). The V gene's germline CDR1 is SGHTA and CDR2 FQGNSA. V gave up 4 bases and J gave up 1 base, with 10 bases separating them. The CDR3 is 14 residues long. The CDR3 DNA reads as TGTGCCAGCAGCTGGTTTGGGGGCCAAGAGACCCAGTACTTC. Translating gives CASSWFGGQETQYF.

Only one count was recorded for this clone. This chain joins TRBV27 and TRBJ2-1; 8 bases are a match to TRBD1. The CDR3 has 14 amino acids. The germline V gene encodes CDR1 MNHEY and CDR2 SMNVEV (reference sequence). The CDR3 nucleotides read TGTGCTGCCTCAGGTAGACAGGGGTACAATGAGCAGTTCTTC. Its protein is CAASGRQGYNEQFF.

The chain combines TRBV15 with TRBJ2-2, with D tentatively TRBD2 (5 bases). CDR1 is LNHNV and CDR2 is YYDKDF in the germline V gene (reference sequence). V shed 0 bases and J shed 4 bases, with 9 bases lying between them. The CDR3 is 15 residues long. In nucleotides, the CDR3 is TGTGCCACCAGCAGAGACCGGGCGGGCACCGGGGAGCTGTTTTTT. It codes for CATSRDRAGTGELFF.

This chain links TRBV5-1 with TRBJ2-5; 11 bases line up with TRBD1. The trim removed 3 bases at V and 5 bases at J, leaving 9 bases unmatched. The CDR3 is 16 amino acids. Germline CDR1 SGHRS, CDR2 YFSETQ. The CDR3 coding sequence is TGCGCCAGCAGCTACCGGGACAGGGGGATTAGGGAGACCCAGTACTTC. The encoded protein is CASSYRDRGIRETQYF.

The chain employs TRBV27 and TRBJ1-5, with a tentative D call TRBD1 (6 bases). The CDR3 extends over 15 amino acids. Trimming removed 3 bases from V and 6 bases from J, with 15 bases in between. CDR1 is MNHEY and CDR2 is SMNVEV in the germline V gene (reference sequence). CDR3 residues: CASSFVGGFSQPQHF. CDR3 bases: TGTGCCAGCAGTTTTGTAGGGGGGTTTAGTCAGCCCCAGCATTTT.

The genes are TRBV4-1 and TRBJ2-5; TRBD2 aligns across 7 bases. The CDR3 sequence is 16 residues long. Trimming at V came to 0 bases and at J to 2 bases, leaving 6 bases not matched to a gene. Germline V gene sequence: CDR1 MGHRA, CDR2 YSYEKL. The CDR3 DNA reads as TGCGCCAGCAGCCAAGATCCTTGGGGGGGACAAGAGACCCAGTACTTC. Protein sequence: CASSQDPWGGQETQYF.

This clone has more than one count but fewer than ten. CDR3 sequence reads: CASSPTRNTGELFF. In DNA form, the CDR3 reads TGTGCCAGCAGCCCGACCCGGAACACCGGGGAGCTGTTTTTT. This rearrangement joins TRBV7-8 to TRBJ2-2; D is unclear. With 5 bases removed from V and 1 base from J, the gap between germline ends came to 8 bases. The CDR3 covers 14 residues. CDR1 and CDR2 (germline): SGHVS, FQNEAQ.

The chain links TRBV4-1 to TRBJ1-1; D is unresolved. The CDR3 sequence is 14 residues long. V dropped 0 bases and J dropped 1 base, with 6 bases sitting between them. In germline, CDR1 is MGHRA, CDR2 YSYEKL. The CDR3 reads CASSQDPGNTEAFF. The CDR3 DNA reads TGCGCCAGCAGCCAAGATCCGGGGAACACTGAAGCTTTCTTT.

The chain has TRBV25-1 and TRBJ2-7, with D possibly matching TRBD2 (6 bases). CDR1 and CDR2 from the germline V gene are MGHDK and SYGVNS. This CDR3 region has 14 residues. Trimming shortened V by 8 bases and J by 0 bases, and 14 bases separated the two germline ends. The CDR3 region has the DNA TGTGCCAGCGCGGGACCCCTTAGCTCCTACGAGCAGTACTTC. Translation: CASAGPLSSYEQYF.

V is TRBV7-6 and J is TRBJ2-7, with D maybe TRBD2 (5 bases). This CDR3 is 14 amino acids long. V shed 5 bases and J shed 4 bases, with 15 bases lying between them. Germline CDR1 is SGHVS and CDR2 is FNYEAQ. DNA for the CDR3: TGTGCCAGCAGCCCCACCCCCGGGGTTTACGAGCAGTACTTC. Protein product: CASSPTPGVYEQYF.

In DNA, the CDR3 is TGCAGCGTAGGGGTCCGTGGCAGGGGGTACGGGAGTGGCACCGGGGAGCTGTTTTTT. Amino acid sequence: CSVGVRGRGYGSGTGELFF. The gene calls are TRBV29-1 and TRBJ2-2; weak D call: TRBD1 (7 bases). This CDR3 comprises 19 residues. The germline CDR1 and CDR2 sequences are SQVTM and ANQGSEA. V was clipped by 6 bases and J by 4 bases, with 30 bases between them.

The V gene is TRBV27, the J gene TRBJ1-6; D is unclear. CDR1 is MNHEY and CDR2 is SMNVEV in the germline V gene (reference sequence). Trimming removed 10 bases at V and 7 bases at J, with 11 bases between. The CDR3 runs to 12 residues. CDR3 in amino acids: CATGLNNSPLHF. CDR3 sequence (DNA): TGTGCCACCGGACTCAACAATTCACCCCTCCACTTT.

This clone was seen only once. The CDR3 region has the DNA TGTGCCAGCAGCCGGGGTATGTACGAGCAGTACTTC. Amino acids: CASSRGMYEQYF. V usage is TRBV7-9 and J usage is TRBJ2-7, with D tentatively TRBD2 (5 bases). Germline CDR1 SEHNR, CDR2 FQNEAQ (reference sequence). The CDR3 contains 12 residues. V was cut by 5 bases and J by 4 bases, with 9 bases left in between.

The J gene is TRBJ2-1, the V gene TRBV5-1, with D tentatively TRBD2 (5 bases). CDR1 and CDR2 (germline): SGHRS, YFSETQ. There are 15 residues in the CDR3. The V gene lost 1 base and the J gene lost 0 bases, with 8 bases spanning the gap. The CDR3 is CASSLSGSSYNEQFF. CDR3 DNA: TGCGCCAGCAGCTTGTCGGGGAGCTCCTACAATGAGCAGTTCTTC.

The rearrangement uses TRBV27 and TRBJ2-3; the D gene is possibly TRBD2 (5 bases). Trimming pared 2 bases from V and 0 bases from J, leaving 18 bases between. The germline gives CDR1 MNHEY, CDR2 SMNVEV (reference sequence). The CDR3 runs 18 residues. The CDR3 region is CASSLNSLLVGSTDTQYF. The CDR3, as DNA: TGTGCCAGCAGTTTAAATTCCTTACTAGTCGGGAGCACAGATACGCAGTATTTT.

The V and J genes are TRBV5-1 and TRBJ2-5; 9 nucleotides align to TRBD1. Germline loops: CDR1 SGHRS, CDR2 YFSETQ. J gave up 3 bases and V 2 bases, and 11 bases lay outside the gene matches. CDR3 length equals 17 residues. CDR3: CASSFLRDRVPKETQYF. The CDR3 nucleotides are TGCGCCAGCAGCTTCCTCCGGGACAGGGTACCTAAAGAGACCCAGTACTTC.

The rearrangement joins TRBV29-1 to TRBJ2-2, with D tentatively TRBD2 (6 bases). From germline, CDR1 is SQVTM and CDR2 ANQGSEA. The CDR3 is 12 residues long. V shed 4 bases and J shed 3 bases, with 6 bases lying between them. In DNA, the CDR3 is TGCAGCGTTGCGGGGGACACCGGGGAGCTGTTTTTT. It specifies CSVAGDTGELFF.

This chain uses TRBV27 with TRBJ1-5, with 10 bases matching TRBD1. The junction had 5 bases not matched to a gene; V was cut back by 6 bases and J by 3 bases. Germline V gene lookup returns CDR1 MNHEY and CDR2 SMNVEV (reference sequence). This CDR3 is built from 15 residues. The CDR3 loop reads CASRSGTGDNQPQHF. CDR3 DNA sequence: TGTGCCAGCAGATCCGGGACAGGGGACAATCAGCCCCAGCATTTT.